Below, 8 T cell receptor beta chains from the same sample are listed, as sequenced in a study of shared clonotypes between healthy human individuals. The method was immunoSEQ multiplex PCR; TCRdb's version includes in-frame clones alone and lacks a portion of them. Of just over 2,000,000 clones in the sample, roughly 94% were seen once. Specimen: naive CD4+ T cells sorted from blood. Sample subset: CD45RA+ positively selected. The source is a man younger than 35 in good health.

The chain uses TRBV11-2 and TRBJ1-2; TRBD1 matches at 7 bases. The CDR3 is 15 amino acids. With 4 bases clipped from V and 8 bases from J, the junction kept 13 bases outside the gene matches. Germline CDR1 and CDR2: SGHAT and FQNNGV. The CDR3 nucleotides read TGTGCCAGCAGCTCCCGGACAGGTTTGGCTGAAGGCTACACCTTC. Its protein product is CASSSRTGLAEGYTF. Full variable domain (missing parts from reference TRBV11-2 and TRBJ1-2): EAGVAQSPRYKIIEKRQSVAFWCNPISGHATLYWYQQILGQGPKLLIQFQNNGVVDDSQLPKDRFSAERLKGVDSTLKIQPAKLEDSAVYLCASSSRTGLAEGYTFGSGTRLTVV.

The chain couples TRBV25-1 to TRBJ1-1; D may be TRBD1 (6 bases). From germline, CDR1 is MGHDK and CDR2 SYGVNS. The V end lost 6 bases, the J end lost 5 bases, and 13 bases lay between the germline ends. The CDR3 runs to 13 residues. CDR3 DNA: TGTGCCAGCAGGTTCCGGGGGCAAACTGAAGCTTTCTTT. This sequence encodes CASRFRGQTEAFF.

This chain links TRBV5-1 with TRBJ2-1, with 11 bases that match TRBD2. CDR1 is SGHRS, CDR2 YFSETQ, per germline. This CDR3 contains 16 residues. V shed 1 base, J shed 4 bases, and the junction held 4 bases outside the gene matches. The CDR3 protein is CASSLSGTSGYNEQFF. The CDR3 bases are TGCGCCAGCAGCTTGTCCGGGACTAGCGGTTACAATGAGCAGTTCTTC.

The chain has TRBV5-1 and TRBJ2-5; 11 nucleotides agree with TRBD2. V was clipped by 0 bases and J by 1 base; unmatched bases: 5. The CDR3 is 17 amino acids. Germline-derived CDR1 and CDR2 are SGHRS and YFSETQ. This CDR3 reads CASSLGGLAVLQETQYF. The CDR3 DNA follows: TGCGCCAGCAGCTTGGGGGGACTAGCGGTTCTCCAAGAGACCCAGTACTTC.

V is TRBV5-4 and J is TRBJ2-3; a weak D match, TRBD1 (5 bases). Germline lookup yields CDR1 SGHNT and CDR2 YYREEE (reference sequence). V was pared by 1 base and J by 1 base, with 10 bases between. The CDR3 loop spans 15 amino acids. CDR3 bases: TGTGCCAGCAGCTTGTCAGGGTCTCGCACAGATACGCAGTATTTT. Protein product: CASSLSGSRTDTQYF.

This sequence joins TRBV27 and TRBJ2-3; D gene ambiguous. V lost 3 bases to trimming and J lost 0 bases, with 7 bases between them. Germline values: CDR1 MNHEY, CDR2 SMNVEV (reference sequence). The CDR3 contains 14 residues. CDR3 region: CASSFLGSTDTQYF. The CDR3, as DNA: TGTGCCAGCAGTTTTCTTGGTAGCACAGATACGCAGTATTTT.

This clone was recorded a few times. The chain recombines TRBV7-9 with TRBJ1-1; D remains ambiguous. This CDR3 spans 15 amino acids. The V end was cut by 2 bases, the J end by 0 bases, with 10 bases between. CDR1 is SEHNR and CDR2 is FQNEAQ in the germline V gene (reference sequence). The CDR3 sequence: CASSLTGSLNTEAFF. In DNA form, the CDR3 reads TGTGCCAGCAGCTTAACTGGTTCCCTGAACACTGAAGCTTTCTTT.

The chain joins TRBV19 to TRBJ1-2, with 7 bases identical to TRBD1. There are 17 residues in the CDR3. Germline V gives CDR1 LNHDA, CDR2 SQIVND (reference sequence). With V trimmed by 7 bases and J by 4 bases, 18 bases remained unmatched. CDR3 sequence reads: CASTTQNGPGQIYGYTF. Written as DNA, the CDR3 is TGTGCCAGTACCACACAGAACGGTCCGGGACAGATCTATGGCTACACCTTC.